The TCR beta chain under discussion was sequenced for a study of T cell responses to AZD1222 COVID-19 vaccine. Libraries were prepared by immunoSEQ multiplex PCR; TCRdb keeps only in-frame clonotypes and omits some of them. Of roughly 150,000 clones in the sample, 91% were seen once. With regard to this clone: Antigen specificity is unknown.

Study-level findings and limits: Dominant at 160-218 and 743-854, vaccine-associated CD4 TCRs also spanned spike.

The receptor was isolated from an adult who received the AZD1222 COVID-19 vaccine. Here the sequenced sample was peripheral blood, taken 28 days after the second AZD1222 dose.

CDR3 nucleotides: TGCGCCAGCACGGGGGTCGACGAGCAGTACTTC. Translating gives CASTGVDEQYF. The rearrangement uses TRBV23-1 and TRBJ2-7; perhaps TRBD2 as D (6 bases). TRBV23-1 is identified as an open reading frame with a role that is uncertain. V lost 7 bases and J lost 5, with 9 bases in between. CDR3 length: 11 residues.